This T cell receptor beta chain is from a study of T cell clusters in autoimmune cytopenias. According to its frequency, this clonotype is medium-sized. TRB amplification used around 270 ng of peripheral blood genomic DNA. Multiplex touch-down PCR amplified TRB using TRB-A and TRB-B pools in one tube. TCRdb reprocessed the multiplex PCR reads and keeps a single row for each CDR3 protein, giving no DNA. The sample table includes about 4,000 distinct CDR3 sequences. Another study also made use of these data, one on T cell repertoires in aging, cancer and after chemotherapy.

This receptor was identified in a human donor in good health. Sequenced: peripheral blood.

CDR3 residues: CASSLDLGMNTEAFF. This sequence joins TRBV5-1 and TRBJ1-1. The V gene's germline CDR1 is SGHRS and CDR2 YFSETQ. CDR3 length: 15 residues.